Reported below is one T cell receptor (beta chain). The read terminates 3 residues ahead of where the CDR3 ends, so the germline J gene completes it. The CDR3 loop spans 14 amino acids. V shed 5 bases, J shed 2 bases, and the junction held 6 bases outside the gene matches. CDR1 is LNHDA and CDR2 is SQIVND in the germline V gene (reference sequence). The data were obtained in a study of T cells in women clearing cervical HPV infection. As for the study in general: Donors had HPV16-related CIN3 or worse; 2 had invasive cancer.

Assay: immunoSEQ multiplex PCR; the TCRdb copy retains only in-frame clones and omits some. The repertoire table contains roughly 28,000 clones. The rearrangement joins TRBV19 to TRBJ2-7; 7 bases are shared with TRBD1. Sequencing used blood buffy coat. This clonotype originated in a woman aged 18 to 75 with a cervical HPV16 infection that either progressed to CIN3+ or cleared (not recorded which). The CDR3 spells CASSSRGQPYEQYF. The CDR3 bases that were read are TGTGCCAGTAGTTCTCGGGGACAGCCCTACGAG.